The following is a TCR beta chain sequence with its context. Antigen specificity is unknown. These data originate in a study of cytomegalovirus exposure and HLA in healthy donors. Notes on the study in general: The investigators catalogued 164 TCR beta chains as cytomegalovirus-associated. According to a later analysis, donors in an Asian-associated ancestry cluster reportedly had fewer N-insertions than the roughly 720-donor mean.

Primers included in the PCR were 60 Vbeta and 13 Jbeta primers. As handled by the study authors: In a later analysis, of 80 million to 90 million unique beta chains, some 10 million appeared in at least two donors. Sequenced by immunoSEQ multiplex PCR; TCRdb stores in-frame clones only, minus some. V and J calls and clone size come straight from that table; D and trimming were deduced from the DNA. This table holds about 140,000 clones, around 59% found once. Trimming took 6 bases from V and 2 from J, leaving 14 bases between them. Germline assignment: CDR1 MNHNS and CDR2 SASEGT. This CDR3 region has 15 residues.

The material sequenced was PBMCs. J is TRBJ2-4 and V is TRBV6-1, with a tentative D call TRBD1 (6 bases). The sequence came from a male donor in good health and CMV-seronegative. CDR3 residues: CASRPGDTSKNIQYF. CDR3 nucleotide sequence: TGTGCCAGCAGACCAGGGGATACGTCCAAAAACATTCAGTACTTC.